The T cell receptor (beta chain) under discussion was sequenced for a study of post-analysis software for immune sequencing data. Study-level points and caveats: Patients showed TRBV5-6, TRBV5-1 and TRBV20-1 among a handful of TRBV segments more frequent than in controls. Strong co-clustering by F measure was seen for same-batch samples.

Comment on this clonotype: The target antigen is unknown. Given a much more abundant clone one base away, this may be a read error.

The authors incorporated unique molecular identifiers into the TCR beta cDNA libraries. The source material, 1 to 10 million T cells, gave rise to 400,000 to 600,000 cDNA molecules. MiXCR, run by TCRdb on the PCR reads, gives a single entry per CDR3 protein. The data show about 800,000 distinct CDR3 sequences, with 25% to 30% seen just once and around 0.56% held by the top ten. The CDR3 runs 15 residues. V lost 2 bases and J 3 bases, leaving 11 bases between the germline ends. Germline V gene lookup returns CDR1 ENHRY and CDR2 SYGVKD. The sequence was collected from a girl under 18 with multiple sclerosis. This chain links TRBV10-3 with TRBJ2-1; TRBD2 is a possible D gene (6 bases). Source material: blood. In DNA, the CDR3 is TGTGCCATCAGTGAGCGGGCGGGAATCTACAATGAGCAGTTCTTC. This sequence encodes CAISERAGIYNEQFF.